This entry features one TCR beta chain sequence. Positive CCR7 selection of CD45RO-negative cells yielded the naive CD8 cells, and terminally differentiated effector memory CD45RA+ cells were excluded. The CDR3 sequence is 15 residues long. From germline, CDR1 is MNHEY and CDR2 SVGAGI. The V and J ends lost 5 bases and 2 bases respectively, with 16 bases between them. Sequencing was performed with immunoSEQ multiplex PCR; in TCRdb, only in-frame clones are kept and a portion is missing. The sample consists of millions of clones, about 93% of them appearing once. This entry belongs to a study of shared clonotypes between healthy human individuals.

This sequence was found in a man younger than 35 in good health. Some clones in this sample may be carry-over from other donors' samples. Source material: naive CD8+ T cells from PBMCs. The chain couples TRBV6-5 to TRBJ2-7; maybe TRBD1 (5 bases). The CDR3 spells CASSAFRTYAYEQYF. CDR3 coding DNA: TGTGCCAGCAGTGCTTTTAGGACATATGCCTACGAGCAGTACTTC.